The sequence of this T cell receptor (beta chain) was determined in a study of blood T cell repertoires in COVID-19 (dated by TCRdb to the early 2020s). About the full investigation: Collaborator samples came from the United States, Italy and Spain and covered acute and convalescent phases of COVID-19. The material from the prospective study consisted of cDNA or gDNA derived from T cells, B-cell-depleted T cells, or PBMCs. The dataset comprised deeply sampled blood TCRbeta repertoires from subjects exposed to, actively infected with, or recovered from COVID-19. The repertoires were made available in a free public database intended to serve as a resource for research on the immune response to SARS-CoV-2. The samples were drawn from two sources: the first 160 participants of the ongoing ImmuneRACE study, and some 1,300 subjects contributed by 6 global collaborators. A de-identified subject ID, COVID-19 status, age in years and sex were almost always included in the sample metadata. HLA class I and class II types, where available, came from metadata supplied by the sample provider rather than from assay-based typing. General study outcomes and caveats: The quantity of clinical and demographic metadata differed by source and by participant and was supplied without curation.

This clone was detected a few times. It lacks a known antigen. No base-level quality is on record; no much larger clone is a single base apart. One collaborating source in Seattle enrolled patients during active infection and followed them longitudinally through the course of disease. Whole blood was collected in K2EDTA tubes by collaborating institutions according to the institutions' own protocols. Collaborator samples were shipped for TCRbeta analysis as frozen whole blood, isolated PBMCs, or DNA extracted from either sample type. TCRbeta CDR3 regions were amplified from genomic DNA using the immunoSEQ Assay, a bias-controlled multiplex PCR. For the original study's pipeline: Nucleated cell counts per sample were estimated from amplification of reference gene primers within the assay. To quantify the absolute abundance of each unique TCRbeta CDR3 rearrangement, sequence reads were collapsed and filtered. For each sample, productive Simpson clonality was calculated as the square root of Simpson's diversity index across productive rearrangements. As stored in TCRdb, this immuneACCESS dataset retains in-frame rearrangements with V and J assigned. A fraction of the clones does not appear; measured against another copy, unresolved V genes explain less than half of the discrepancy, and the remainder lacks a known reason. V, J and clone size are taken as reported in that table, and D and trimming were inferred from the DNA itself. This sample holds approximately 260,000 clones; 90% were observed only once. The biggest ten clones account for approximately 2.1% of the sample.

At the junction V is shortened by 0 bases and J by 4 bases; bases outside the gene matches: 6. CDR1 is given as SGHNT and CDR2 as YYREEE, both from the germline V gene (reference sequence). Inclusive of the bounding cysteine and phenylalanine, the CDR3 is 15 residues long. Only the CDR3 part of the read is kept: 45 bases, read in frame from the first base. The chain is made from TRBV5-4 and TRBJ1-1, and TRBD1 matches 7 of the central bases. The sequence came from a woman in her sixties with COVID-19, enrolled during active disease. The sequencing sample was made of peripheral blood. DNA sequence: TGTGCCAGCAGCTTGGTGGGGACAGTTGGCACTGAAGCTTTCTTT. It is translated as CASSLVGTVGTEAFF.